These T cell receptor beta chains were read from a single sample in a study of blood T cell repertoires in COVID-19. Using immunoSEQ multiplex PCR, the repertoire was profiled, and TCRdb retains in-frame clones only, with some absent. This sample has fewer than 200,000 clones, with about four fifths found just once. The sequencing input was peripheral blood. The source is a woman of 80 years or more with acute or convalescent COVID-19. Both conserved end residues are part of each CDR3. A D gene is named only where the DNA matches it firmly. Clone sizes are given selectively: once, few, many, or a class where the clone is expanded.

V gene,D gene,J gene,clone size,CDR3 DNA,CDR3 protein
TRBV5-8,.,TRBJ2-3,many,TGTGCCAGCTCCCCGGGTGGAGCGCAGTATTTT,CASSPGGAQYF
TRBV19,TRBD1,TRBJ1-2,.,TGTGCCAGTAGCTACAGGGGTAACTATGGCTACACCTTC,CASSYRGNYGYTF
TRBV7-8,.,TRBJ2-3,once,TGTGCCAGCTTACTAGGGACTCCGAGCACAGATACGCAGTATTTT,CASLLGTPSTDTQYF
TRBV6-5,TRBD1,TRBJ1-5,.,TGTGCCAGTCGCCGAGGGACAGGAAATCAGCCCCAGCATTTT,CASRRGTGNQPQHF
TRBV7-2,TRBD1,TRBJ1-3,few,TGTGCCAGCAGCCCCATCGGGACAGGAGGAAACACCATATATTTT,CASSPIGTGGNTIYF
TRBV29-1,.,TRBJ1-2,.,TGCAGCGTTGCCGAAACCCCCCGAGAATTC,CSVAETPREF
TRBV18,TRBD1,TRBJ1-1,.,TGTGCCAGCTCACCACGGAGTGGGGACAGGAACACTGAAGCTTTCTTT,CASSPRSGDRNTEAFF
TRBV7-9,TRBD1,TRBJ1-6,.,TGTGCCAGCAGCCAAGACAGGGATAATTCACCCCTCCACTTT,CASSQDRDNSPLHF
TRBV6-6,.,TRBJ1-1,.,TGTGCCAGCAGTCCAGGGAAAACTGAAGCTTTCTTT,CASSPGKTEAFF
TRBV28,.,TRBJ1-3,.,TGTGCCAGCAGTTTCCGCGCAGGAAACACCATATATTTT,CASSFRAGNTIYF
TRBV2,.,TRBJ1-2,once,TGTGCCAGCAGTGGACGGAGTCAGGGGACTGGCTACACCTTC,CASSGRSQGTGYTF
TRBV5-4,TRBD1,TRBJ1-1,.,TGTGCCAGCAGCGGTACCCGGGACAGGAACACTGAAGCTTTCTTT,CASSGTRDRNTEAFF
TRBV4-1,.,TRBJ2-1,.,TGCACCAGCAGCCAAGATGTCGGCTCCTACAATGAGCAGTTCTTC,CTSSQDVGSYNEQFF
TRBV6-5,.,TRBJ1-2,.,TGTGCCAGCAGTTACCGCGGGTCAGCTAACTATGGCTACACCTTC,CASSYRGSANYGYTF
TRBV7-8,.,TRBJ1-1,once,TGTGCCAGCAGCGAAGGACAATACACTGAAGCTTTCTTT,CASSEGQYTEAFF
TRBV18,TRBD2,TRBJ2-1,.,TGTGCCAGCTCACCACTTGCGGGGGGCGGCACGAGGGAGCAGTTCTTC,CASSPLAGGGTREQFF
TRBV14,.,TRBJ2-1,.,TGTGCCAGCAGCCACGGTCTGGGGGGGCGCCGGGATGAGCAGTTCTTC,CASSHGLGGRRDEQFF
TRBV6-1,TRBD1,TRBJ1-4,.,TGTGCCAGCAGTGAACTGGCAGGGGGAACGAAACTGTTTTTT,CASSELAGGTKLFF
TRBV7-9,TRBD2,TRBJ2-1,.,TGTGCCAGCAGCTTATACAGGAATAAGCGGGGCGAGCAGTTCTTC,CASSLYRNKRGEQFF
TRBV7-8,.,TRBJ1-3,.,TGTGCCAGCAGGGACACGTCTGGAAACACCATATATTTT,CASRDTSGNTIYF
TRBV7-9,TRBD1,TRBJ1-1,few,TGTGCCAGCAGCTCAGGGACAGGGGCTAGGAACACTGAAGCTTTCTTT,CASSSGTGARNTEAFF
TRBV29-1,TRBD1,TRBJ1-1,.,TGCAGCGCCTGGGACAGAGAGAACACTGAAGCTTTCTTT,CSAWDRENTEAFF
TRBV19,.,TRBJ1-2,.,TGTGCCAGTAGTAGGTCAGAAAGAAACTATGGCTACACCTTC,CASSRSERNYGYTF
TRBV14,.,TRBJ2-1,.,TGTGCCAGCAGCCAAGCCCGGACTAAGCAGTTCTTC,CASSQARTKQFF
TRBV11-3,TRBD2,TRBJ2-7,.,TGTGCCAGCAGCCTATATAGCGGGGGGGCCTACGAGCAGTACTTC,CASSLYSGGAYEQYF
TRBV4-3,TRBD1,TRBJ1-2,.,TGCGCCAGCAGCCAAGAGACAGGGGGTGGCTACACCTTC,CASSQETGGGYTF
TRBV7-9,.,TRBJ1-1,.,TGTGCCAGCAGCTATGGCAGGGGAAGAAACACTGAAGCTTTCTTT,CASSYGRGRNTEAFF
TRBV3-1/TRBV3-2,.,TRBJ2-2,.,TGTGCCAGCAGCCAAGGCGGGTCCAACACCGGGGAGCTGTTTTTT,CASSQGGSNTGELFF
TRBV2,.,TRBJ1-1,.,TGTGCCAGCGGAGAAGGACACCCGAACACTGAAGCTTTCTTT,CASGEGHPNTEAFF
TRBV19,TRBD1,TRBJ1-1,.,TGTGCCAGTACCTACTTGGGAGGGACAGGAGAGAACACTGAAGCTTTCTTT,CASTYLGGTGENTEAFF
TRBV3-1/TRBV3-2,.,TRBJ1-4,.,TGTGCCAGCAGCCAGGGAGCCCCCGGTTTAAGGGAAAAACTGTTTTTT,CASSQGAPGLREKLFF
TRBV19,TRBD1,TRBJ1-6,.,TGTGCCAGTAGTAACCGGGACAGTGTAAGCTTT,CASSNRDSVSF
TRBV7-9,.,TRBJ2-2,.,TGTGCCAGCAGCTTAGGGCAGGGGACCGGGGAGCTGTTTTTT,CASSLGQGTGELFF
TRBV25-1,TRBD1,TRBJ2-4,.,TGTGCCAGCACCGGGACAGTCAAAAACATTCAGTACTTC,CASTGTVKNIQYF
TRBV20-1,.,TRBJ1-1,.,TGCAGTGCTAGTAAACAGAGGAACACTGAAGCTTTCTTT,CSASKQRNTEAFF
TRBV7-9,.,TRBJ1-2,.,TGTGCCAGCAGCTTAGGGCTGGGCGTGGATGGCTACACCTTC,CASSLGLGVDGYTF
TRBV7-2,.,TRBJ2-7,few,TGTGCCAGCAGCTTTAGGGGTAACGAGCAGTACTTC,CASSFRGNEQYF
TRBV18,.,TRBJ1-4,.,TGTGCCAGCTCACCCGAAGGGGAAGCTTCTAATGAAAAACTGTTTTTT,CASSPEGEASNEKLFF
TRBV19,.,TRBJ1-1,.,TGTGCCAGTAGTATGGAGGCAGACACTGAAGCTTTCTTT,CASSMEADTEAFF
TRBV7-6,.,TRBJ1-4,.,TGTGCCAGCAGCACATTGGGGGGGGGCCTGTTTTTT,CASSTLGGGLFF
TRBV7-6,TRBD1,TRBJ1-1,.,TGTGCCAGCAGCTTAGAGGGGGCGAACACTGAAGCTTTCTTT,CASSLEGANTEAFF
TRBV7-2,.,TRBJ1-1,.,TGTGCCAGCAGCTTTGTGTTCGGGAACACTGAAGCTTTCTTT,CASSFVFGNTEAFF
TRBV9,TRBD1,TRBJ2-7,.,TGTGCCAGCACCCGAGGACAGGGGGCACGGGAGCAGTACTTC,CASTRGQGAREQYF